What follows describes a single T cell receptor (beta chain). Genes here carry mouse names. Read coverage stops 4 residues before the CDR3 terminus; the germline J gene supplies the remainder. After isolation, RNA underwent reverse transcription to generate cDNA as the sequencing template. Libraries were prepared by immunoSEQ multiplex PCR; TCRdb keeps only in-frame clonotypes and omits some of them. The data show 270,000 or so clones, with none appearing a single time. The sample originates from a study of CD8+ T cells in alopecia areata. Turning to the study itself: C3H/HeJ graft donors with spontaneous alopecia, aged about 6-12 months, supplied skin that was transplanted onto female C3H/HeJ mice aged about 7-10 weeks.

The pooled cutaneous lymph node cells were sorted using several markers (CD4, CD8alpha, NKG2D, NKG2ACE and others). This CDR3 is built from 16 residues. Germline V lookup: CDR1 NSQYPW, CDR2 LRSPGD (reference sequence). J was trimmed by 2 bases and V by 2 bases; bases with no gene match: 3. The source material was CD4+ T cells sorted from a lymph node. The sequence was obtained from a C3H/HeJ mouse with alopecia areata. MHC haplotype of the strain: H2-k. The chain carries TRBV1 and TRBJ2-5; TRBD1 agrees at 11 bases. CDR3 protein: CTCSAQGQGAQDTQYF. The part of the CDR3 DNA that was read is TGCACCTGCAGTGCACAAGGACAGGGGGCCCAAGAC. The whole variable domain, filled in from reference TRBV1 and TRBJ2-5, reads VTLLEQNPRWRLVPRGQAVNLRCILKNSQYPWMSWYQQDLQKQLQWLFTLRSPGDKEVKSLPGADYLATRVTDTELRLQVANMSQGRTLYCTCSAQGQGAQDTQYFGPGTRLLVL.